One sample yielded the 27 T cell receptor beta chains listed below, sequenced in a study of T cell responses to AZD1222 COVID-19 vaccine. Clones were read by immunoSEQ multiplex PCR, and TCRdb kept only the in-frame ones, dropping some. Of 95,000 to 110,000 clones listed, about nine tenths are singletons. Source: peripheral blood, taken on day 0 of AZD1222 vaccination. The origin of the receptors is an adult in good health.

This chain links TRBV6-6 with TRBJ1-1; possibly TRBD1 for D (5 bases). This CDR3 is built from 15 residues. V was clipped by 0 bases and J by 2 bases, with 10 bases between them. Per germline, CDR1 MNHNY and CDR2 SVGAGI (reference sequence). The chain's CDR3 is CASSYSFGANTEAFF. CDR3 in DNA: TGTGCCAGCAGTTACTCCTTTGGGGCAAACACTGAAGCTTTCTTT.

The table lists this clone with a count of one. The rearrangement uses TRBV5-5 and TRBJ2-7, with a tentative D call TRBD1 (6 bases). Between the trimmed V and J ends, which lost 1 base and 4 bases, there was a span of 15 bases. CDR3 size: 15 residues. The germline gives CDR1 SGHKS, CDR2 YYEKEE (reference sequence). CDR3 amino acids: CASSLFLDSGYEQYF. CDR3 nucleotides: TGTGCCAGCAGCTTGTTTTTGGACAGTGGGTACGAGCAGTACTTC.

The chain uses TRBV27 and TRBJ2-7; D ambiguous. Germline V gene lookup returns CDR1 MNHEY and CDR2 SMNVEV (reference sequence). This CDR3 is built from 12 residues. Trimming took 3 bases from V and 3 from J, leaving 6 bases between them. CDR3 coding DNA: TGTGCCAGCAGTTTTATAAACTACGAGCAGTACTTC. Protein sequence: CASSFINYEQYF.

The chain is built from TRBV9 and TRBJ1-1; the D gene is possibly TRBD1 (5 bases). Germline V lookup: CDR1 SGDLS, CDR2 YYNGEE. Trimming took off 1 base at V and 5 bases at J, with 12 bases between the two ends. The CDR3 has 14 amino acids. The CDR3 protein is CASSVQGRSTEAFF. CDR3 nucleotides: TGTGCCAGCAGCGTACAGGGAAGGTCGACTGAAGCTTTCTTT.

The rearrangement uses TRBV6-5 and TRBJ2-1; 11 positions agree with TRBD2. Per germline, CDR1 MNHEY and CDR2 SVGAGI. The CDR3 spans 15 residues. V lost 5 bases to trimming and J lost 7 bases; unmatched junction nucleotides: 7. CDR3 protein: CASSQLAGALNEQFF. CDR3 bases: TGTGCCAGCAGTCAACTAGCGGGGGCCTTAAATGAGCAGTTCTTC.

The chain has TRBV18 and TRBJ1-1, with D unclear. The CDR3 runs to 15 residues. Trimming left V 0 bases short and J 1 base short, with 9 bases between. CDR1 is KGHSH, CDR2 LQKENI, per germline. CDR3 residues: CASSPPEGWNTEAFF. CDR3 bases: TGTGCCAGCTCACCACCGGAGGGATGGAACACTGAAGCTTTCTTT. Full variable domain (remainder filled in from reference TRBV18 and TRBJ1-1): NAGVMQNPRHLVRRRGQEARLRCSPMKGHSHVYWYRQLPEEGLKFMVYLQKENIIDESGMPKERFSAEFPKEGPSILRIQQVVRGDSAAYFCASSPPEGWNTEAFFGQGTRLTVV.

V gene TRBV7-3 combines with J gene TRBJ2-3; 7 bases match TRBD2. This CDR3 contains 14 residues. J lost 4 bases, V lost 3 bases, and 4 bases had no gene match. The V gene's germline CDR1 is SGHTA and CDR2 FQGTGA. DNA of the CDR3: TGTGCCAGCAGCTTGAGTGGGGGGGCAGATACGCAGTATTTT. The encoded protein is CASSLSGGADTQYF. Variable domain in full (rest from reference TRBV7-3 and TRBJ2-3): GAGVSQTPSNKVTEKGKYVELRCDPISGHTALYWYRQSLGQGPEFLIYFQGTGAADDSGLPNDRFFAVRPEGSVSTLKIQRTERGDSAVYLCASSLSGGADTQYFGPGTRLTVL.

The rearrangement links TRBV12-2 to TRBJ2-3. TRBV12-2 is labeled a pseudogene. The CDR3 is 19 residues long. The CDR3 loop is CASRIGASGGPKHIYTQYF. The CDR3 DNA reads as TGTGCAAGTCGCATAGGGGCTAGTGGGGGTCCTAAACACATCTATACGCAGTATTTT.

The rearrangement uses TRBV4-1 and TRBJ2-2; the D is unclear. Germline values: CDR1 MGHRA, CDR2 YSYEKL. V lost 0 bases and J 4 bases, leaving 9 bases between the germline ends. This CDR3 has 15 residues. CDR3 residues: CASSQDARITGELFF. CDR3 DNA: TGCGCCAGCAGCCAAGACGCGCGGATCACCGGGGAGCTGTTTTTT.

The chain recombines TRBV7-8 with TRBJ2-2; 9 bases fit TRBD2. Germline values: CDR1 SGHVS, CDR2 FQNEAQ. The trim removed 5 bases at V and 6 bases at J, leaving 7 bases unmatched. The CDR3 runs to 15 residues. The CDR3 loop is CASSPAGGLSGELFF. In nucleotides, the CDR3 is TGTGCCAGCAGCCCGGCGGGGGGGCTGTCCGGGGAGCTGTTTTTT. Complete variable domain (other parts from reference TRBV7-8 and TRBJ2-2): GAGVSQSPRYKVAKRGQDVALRCDPISGHVSLFWYQQALGQGPEFLTYFQNEAQLDKSGLPSDRFFAERPEGSVSTLKIQRTQQEDSAVYLCASSPAGGLSGELFFGEGSRLTVL.

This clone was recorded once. DNA of the CDR3: TGTGCCACCAGTGATTCCGGAGACAGGGGGCTTCCCGGGGAGCTGTTTTTT. Residues: CATSDSGDRGLPGELFF. The gene calls are TRBV24-1 and TRBJ2-2; 10 bases fit TRBD1. The CDR3 has 17 amino acids. The germline gives CDR1 KGHDR, CDR2 SFDVKD. V lost 2 bases, J lost 6 bases, and 8 bases stayed unmatched.

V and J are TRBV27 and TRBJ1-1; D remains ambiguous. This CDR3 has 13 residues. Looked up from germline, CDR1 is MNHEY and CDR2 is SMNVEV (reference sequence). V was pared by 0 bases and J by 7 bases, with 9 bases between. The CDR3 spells CASSLSGLDEAFF. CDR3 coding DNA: TGTGCCAGCAGTTTATCAGGGTTGGATGAAGCTTTCTTT.

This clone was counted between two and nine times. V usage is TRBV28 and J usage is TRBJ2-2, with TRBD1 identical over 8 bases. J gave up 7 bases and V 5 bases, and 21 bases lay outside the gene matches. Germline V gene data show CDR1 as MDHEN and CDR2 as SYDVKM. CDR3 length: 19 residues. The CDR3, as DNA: TGTGCCAGCAGTCCAATTCCGGGGAGCGTCCAGGGGGCTAGCGGGGAGCTGTTTTTT. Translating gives CASSPIPGSVQGASGELFF.

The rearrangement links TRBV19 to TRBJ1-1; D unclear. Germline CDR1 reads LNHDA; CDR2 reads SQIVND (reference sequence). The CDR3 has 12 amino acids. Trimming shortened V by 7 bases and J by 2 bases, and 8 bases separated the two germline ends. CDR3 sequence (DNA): TGTGCCAGTAAGGAGATCAACACTGAAGCTTTCTTT. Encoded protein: CASKEINTEAFF. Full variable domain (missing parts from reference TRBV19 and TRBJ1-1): DGGITQSPKYLFRKEGQNVTLSCEQNLNHDAMYWYRQDPGQGLRLIYYSQIVNDFQKGDIAEGYSVSREKKESFPLTVTSAQKNPTAFYLCASKEINTEAFFGQGTRLTVV.

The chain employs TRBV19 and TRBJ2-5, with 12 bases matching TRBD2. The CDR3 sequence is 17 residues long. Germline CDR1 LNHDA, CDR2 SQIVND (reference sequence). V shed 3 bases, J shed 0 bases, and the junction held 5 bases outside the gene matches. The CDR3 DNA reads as TGTGCCAGTAGTATTATCGGGACTAGCGGGTACCAAGAGACCCAGTACTTC. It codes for CASSIIGTSGYQETQYF.

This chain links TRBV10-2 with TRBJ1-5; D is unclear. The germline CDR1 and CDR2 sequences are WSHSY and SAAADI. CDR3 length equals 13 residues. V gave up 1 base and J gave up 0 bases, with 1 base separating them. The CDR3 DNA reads TGCGCCAGCAGTGAGTTTAGCAATCAGCCCCAGCATTTT. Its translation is CASSEFSNQPQHF.

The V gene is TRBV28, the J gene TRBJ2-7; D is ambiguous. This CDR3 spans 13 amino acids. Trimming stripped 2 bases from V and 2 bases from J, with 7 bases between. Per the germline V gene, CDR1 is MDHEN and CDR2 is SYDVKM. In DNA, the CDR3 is TGTGCCAGCAGTTTAGTAAATGCCTACGAGCAGTACTTC. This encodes CASSLVNAYEQYF.

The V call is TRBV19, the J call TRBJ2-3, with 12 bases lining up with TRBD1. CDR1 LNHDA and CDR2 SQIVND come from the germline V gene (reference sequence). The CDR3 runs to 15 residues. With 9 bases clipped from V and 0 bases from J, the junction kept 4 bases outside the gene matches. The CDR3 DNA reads TGTGCCAGCAGGGACAGGGGGCGAAGCACAGATACGCAGTATTTT. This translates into CASRDRGRSTDTQYF.

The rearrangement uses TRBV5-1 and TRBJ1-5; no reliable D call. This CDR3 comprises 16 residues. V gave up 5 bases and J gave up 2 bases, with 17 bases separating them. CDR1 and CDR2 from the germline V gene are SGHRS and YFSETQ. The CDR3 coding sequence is TGCGCCAGCAGGTGCTGGGTTATTTTTGGCAATCAGCCCCAGCATTTT. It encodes CASRCWVIFGNQPQHF. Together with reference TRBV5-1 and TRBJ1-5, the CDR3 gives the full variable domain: KAGVTQTPRYLIKTRGQQVTLSCSPISGHRSVSWYQQTPGQGLQFLFEYFSETQRNKGNFPGRFSGRQFSNSRSEMNVSTLELGDSALYLCASRCWVIFGNQPQHFGDGTRLSIL.

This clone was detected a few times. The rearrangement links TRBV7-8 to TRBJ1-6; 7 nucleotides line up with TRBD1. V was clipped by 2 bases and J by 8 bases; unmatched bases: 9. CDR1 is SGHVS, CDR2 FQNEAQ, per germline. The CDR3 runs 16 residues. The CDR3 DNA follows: TGTGCCAGCAGCTTACTACAGGGGATCGTGTATTCACCCCTCCACTTT. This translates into CASSLLQGIVYSPLHF.

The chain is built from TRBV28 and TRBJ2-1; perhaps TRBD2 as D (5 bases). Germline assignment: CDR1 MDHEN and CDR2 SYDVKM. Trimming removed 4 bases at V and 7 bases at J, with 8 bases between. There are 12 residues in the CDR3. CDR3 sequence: CASSSRVNEQFF. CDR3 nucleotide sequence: TGTGCCAGCAGTTCGAGGGTGAATGAGCAGTTCTTC. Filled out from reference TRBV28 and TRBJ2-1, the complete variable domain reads DVKVTQSSRYLVKRTGEKVFLECVQDMDHENMFWYRQDPGLGLRLIYFSYDVKMKEKGDIPEGYSVSREKKERFSLILESASTNQTSMYLCASSSRVNEQFFGPGTRLTVL.

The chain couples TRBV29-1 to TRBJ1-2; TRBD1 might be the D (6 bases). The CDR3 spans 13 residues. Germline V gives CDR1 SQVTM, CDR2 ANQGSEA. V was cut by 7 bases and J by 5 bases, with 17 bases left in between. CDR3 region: CSATGTTLYGYTF. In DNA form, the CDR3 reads TGCAGCGCCACCGGGACAACTTTATATGGCTACACCTTC.

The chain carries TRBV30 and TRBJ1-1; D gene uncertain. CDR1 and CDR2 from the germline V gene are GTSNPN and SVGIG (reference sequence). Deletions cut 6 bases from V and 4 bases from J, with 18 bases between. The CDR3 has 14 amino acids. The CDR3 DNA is TGTGCCTGTAATGCCGAAAGTTTGGGCACTGAAGCTTTCTTT. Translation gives CACNAESLGTEAFF.

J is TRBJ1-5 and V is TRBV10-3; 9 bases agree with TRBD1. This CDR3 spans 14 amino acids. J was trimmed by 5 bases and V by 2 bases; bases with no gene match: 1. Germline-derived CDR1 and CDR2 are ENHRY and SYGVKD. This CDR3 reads CAISETGGYQPQHF. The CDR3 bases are TGTGCCATCAGTGAGACAGGGGGCTATCAGCCCCAGCATTTT.

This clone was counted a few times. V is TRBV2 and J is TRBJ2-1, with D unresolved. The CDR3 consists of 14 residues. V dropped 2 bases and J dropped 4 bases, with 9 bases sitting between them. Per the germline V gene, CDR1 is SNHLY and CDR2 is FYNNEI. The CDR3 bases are TGTGCCAGCAGTGAATCAGCGCAGTACAATGAGCAGTTCTTC. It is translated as CASSESAQYNEQFF.

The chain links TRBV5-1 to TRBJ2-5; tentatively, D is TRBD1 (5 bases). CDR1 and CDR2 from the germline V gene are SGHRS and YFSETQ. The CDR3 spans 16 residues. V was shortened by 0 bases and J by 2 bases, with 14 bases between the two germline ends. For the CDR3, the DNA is TGCGCCAGCAGCTTGGCCAGCAGGGTCTTTCAAGAGACCCAGTACTTC. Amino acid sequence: CASSLASRVFQETQYF.

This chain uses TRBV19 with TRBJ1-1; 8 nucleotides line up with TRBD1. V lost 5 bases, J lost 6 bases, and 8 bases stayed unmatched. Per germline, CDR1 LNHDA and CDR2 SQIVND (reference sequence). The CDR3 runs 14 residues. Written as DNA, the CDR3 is TGTGCCAGTAGTTCCGAGGACAGGGACGCTGAAGCTTTCTTT. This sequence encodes CASSSEDRDAEAFF.